Given below is one TCR beta chain in context. The target antigen is unknown. The data were obtained in a study of T cell repertoires in cytomegalovirus infection. The CDR3 sequence is 15 residues long. CDR1 and CDR2 from the germline V gene are SNHLY and FYNNEI. V dropped 7 bases and J dropped 10; count of bases not matched to a gene: 16. TCRdb called the reads again in MiXCR, with one record for every CDR3 protein. This repertoire shows fewer than 130,000 distinct CDR3 sequences, around 40% found once; its top ten account for roughly 70%. The V call is TRBV2, the J call TRBJ2-3, with 8 bases matching TRBD2. The TCR sequence derives from a human donor in good health (CMV status not recorded). Some clones in this sample may be carry-over from other donors' samples. Sample: CD8+ T cells from cultured PBMCs, taken from culture after CMV antigen stimulation. The CDR3 region is CASMERGGRIAAQYF. In DNA form, the CDR3 reads TGTGCCAGCATGGAACGGGGGGGCCGGATAGCTGCGCAGTATTTT.